This T cell receptor (beta chain) was sequenced for a study of glioma-infiltrating T cells. General study findings and limits: Shared blood CDR3 signature motifs marked patients with low tissue-blood divergence.

Germline lookup yields CDR1 DFQATT and CDR2 SNEGSKA (reference sequence). Unmatched junction bases numbered 11, after V lost 0 bases and J lost 4 bases. CDR3 size: 17 residues. For this clonotype: The target antigen is unknown.

TCR alpha and beta CDR3 regions were amplified from RNA using iRepertoire nested multiplex PCR. TCRdb re-analysed the multiplex PCR reads in MiXCR, keeping a single row per CDR3 protein. The data hold roughly 350,000 distinct CDR3 sequences, with roughly 41% observed a single time. Sequencing used glioma tissue, nonneoplastic brain tissue, or PBMCs (not recorded which). This TCR came from a human donor with low-grade glioma or glioblastoma, undergoing nonglioma brain surgery, or in good health (not recorded which). This sequence joins TRBV20-1 and TRBJ1-1; 10 nucleotides line up with TRBD1. CDR3 DNA sequence: TGCAGTGCTAGAGACGGAATGAGCCGGACAGGGGGCACTGAAGCTTTCTTT. Its translation: CSARDGMSRTGGTEAFF.